A selection of T cell receptor beta chains follows, all from one sample in a study of a mutant IDH1 vaccine in newly diagnosed glioma. Method: immunoSEQ multiplex PCR; TCRdb's copy keeps in-frame clones and lacks some. The sample shows roughly 70,000 clones, around 88% of them seen only once. The material sequenced was peripheral blood mononuclear cells (PBMCs), taken from a glioma patient treated with radiotherapy, temozolomide or both. These receptors came from a woman between 18 and 29 years old with glioma. Some clones in this sample may be carry-over from other donors' samples. The CDR3 runs from the conserved cysteine through the conserved F or W. Each record gives: CDR3 DNA, CDR3 protein, D gene, V gene, clone size, J gene. The D gene is left open where the match is weak. A row's size may be missing; if present it is once, few, many or a size class.

CDR3nt: TGTGCCAGTACCCCTCGAGAGAGAAATTCACCCCTCCACTTT
CDR3aa: CASTPRERNSPLHF
d_gene: -
v_gene: TRBV19
abundance: few
j_gene: TRBJ1-6

CDR3nt: TGTGCCAGCCGACTAGCGGGGGCCGGGGAGCTGTTTTTT
CDR3aa: CASRLAGAGELFF
d_gene: TRBD2
v_gene: TRBV6-5
abundance: -
j_gene: TRBJ2-2

CDR3nt: TGTGCCGGCGGTCGGCGGGACGAGCAGTACTTC
CDR3aa: CAGGRRDEQYF
d_gene: -
v_gene: TRBV6-1
abundance: -
j_gene: TRBJ2-7

CDR3nt: TGTGCCAGCAGCTCCATAGGGGATAGCGGTTTTGGCTCTGGGGCCAACGTCCTGACTTTC
CDR3aa: CASSSIGDSGFGSGANVLTF
d_gene: -
v_gene: TRBV9
abundance: -
j_gene: TRBJ2-6

CDR3nt: TGTGCTAGTGGTTGGGGCTCTGGGGCCAACGTCCTGACTTTC
CDR3aa: CASGWGSGANVLTF
d_gene: -
v_gene: TRBV12-5
abundance: few
j_gene: TRBJ2-6

CDR3nt: TGTGCCAGCAGTGCGATTTCAGGGGGCTCGTATGGCTACACCTTC
CDR3aa: CASSAISGGSYGYTF
d_gene: TRBD1
v_gene: TRBV6-1
abundance: -
j_gene: TRBJ1-2

CDR3nt: TGTGCCAGCAGCTTACGGGGGGCGGGTGCCGCCCTCCACTTT
CDR3aa: CASSLRGAGAALHF
d_gene: -
v_gene: TRBV7-2
abundance: once
j_gene: TRBJ1-6

CDR3nt: TGTGCCAGCAGCCATCCGGGACAGGGGGGCAGGGAGCTGTTTTTT
CDR3aa: CASSHPGQGGRELFF
d_gene: TRBD1
v_gene: TRBV5-4
abundance: -
j_gene: TRBJ2-2

CDR3nt: TGTGCTAGTGGTTTGGAGCCCGGGACAGGGGATTTAAGACTTTCTGGCTACACCTTC
CDR3aa: CASGLEPGTGDLRLSGYTF
d_gene: TRBD1
v_gene: TRBV12-5
abundance: -
j_gene: TRBJ1-2

CDR3nt: TGTGCCAGCAGCGTAGATGTGTTTTCACCCCTCCACTTT
CDR3aa: CASSVDVFSPLHF
d_gene: -
v_gene: TRBV9
abundance: -
j_gene: TRBJ1-6

CDR3nt: TGCGCCAGCAGCTCGGGACAGGGGGCTGTTGGCTACACCTTC
CDR3aa: CASSSGQGAVGYTF
d_gene: TRBD1
v_gene: TRBV5-1
abundance: once
j_gene: TRBJ1-2

CDR3nt: TGCGCCAGCAGCCCTACTAGCGGGAGAGCAACCGGGGAGCTGTTTTTT
CDR3aa: CASSPTSGRATGELFF
d_gene: TRBD2
v_gene: TRBV5-1
abundance: once
j_gene: TRBJ2-2

CDR3nt: TGTGCCAGCAAGATGGAGGGCGGGAACACTGAAGCTTTCTTT
CDR3aa: CASKMEGGNTEAFF
d_gene: -
v_gene: TRBV27
abundance: -
j_gene: TRBJ1-1

CDR3nt: TGTGCCAGTACCCATACCGGGACAGGGGGCCATGGCTACACCTTC
CDR3aa: CASTHTGTGGHGYTF
d_gene: TRBD1
v_gene: TRBV19
abundance: -
j_gene: TRBJ1-2

CDR3nt: TGTGCCACCAGCAGAGATACGTTTGGGCAGAAGTTCAGGGGTCAGCCCCAGCATTTT
CDR3aa: CATSRDTFGQKFRGQPQHF
d_gene: -
v_gene: TRBV15
abundance: -
j_gene: TRBJ1-5

CDR3nt: TGCGCCAGCAGCCAGGAACGGGGAAGAAACACTGAAGCTTTCTTT
CDR3aa: CASSQERGRNTEAFF
d_gene: -
v_gene: TRBV4-3
abundance: once
j_gene: TRBJ1-1

CDR3nt: TGTGCCAGCAGCCCCCAAGATAGCGGGAGTAGAGGGGCCCAGTACTTC
CDR3aa: CASSPQDSGSRGAQYF
d_gene: TRBD2
v_gene: TRBV9
abundance: -
j_gene: TRBJ2-5

CDR3nt: TGCGCCAGCAGCCGGGGACTAGCGGGGCAAGAGACCCAGTACTTC
CDR3aa: CASSRGLAGQETQYF
d_gene: TRBD2
v_gene: TRBV5-1
abundance: -
j_gene: TRBJ2-5

CDR3nt: TGTGCCAGCAGCGTAGGGACAGAAGTTTCCTACGAGCAGTACTTC
CDR3aa: CASSVGTEVSYEQYF
d_gene: -
v_gene: TRBV9
abundance: -
j_gene: TRBJ2-7

CDR3nt: TGCGCCAGCAGCCAAGAAGGGACACCAGGAACCGGGGAGCTGTTTTTT
CDR3aa: CASSQEGTPGTGELFF
d_gene: -
v_gene: TRBV4-3
abundance: -
j_gene: TRBJ2-2

CDR3nt: TGTGCCAGCAGTCCGAGCGGAGGGGATGGCTACACCTTC
CDR3aa: CASSPSGGDGYTF
d_gene: -
v_gene: TRBV27
abundance: -
j_gene: TRBJ1-2